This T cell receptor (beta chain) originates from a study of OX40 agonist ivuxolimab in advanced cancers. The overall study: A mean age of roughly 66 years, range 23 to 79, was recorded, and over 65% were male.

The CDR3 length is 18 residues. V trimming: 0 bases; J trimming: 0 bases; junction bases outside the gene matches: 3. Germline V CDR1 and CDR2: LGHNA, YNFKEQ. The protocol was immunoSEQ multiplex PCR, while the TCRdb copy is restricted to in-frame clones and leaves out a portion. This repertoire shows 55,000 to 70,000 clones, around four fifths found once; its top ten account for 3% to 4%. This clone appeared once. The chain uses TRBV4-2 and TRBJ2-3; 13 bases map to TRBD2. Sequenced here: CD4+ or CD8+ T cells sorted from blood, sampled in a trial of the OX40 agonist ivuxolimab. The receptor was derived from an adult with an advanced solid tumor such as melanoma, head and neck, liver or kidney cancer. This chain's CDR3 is CASSQDLTSGRSTDTQYF. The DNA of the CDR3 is TGTGCCAGCAGCCAAGATCTGACTAGCGGGAGGAGCACAGATACGCAGTATTTT.